These T cell receptor beta chains were read from a single sample in a study of cytomegalovirus exposure and HLA in healthy donors. The assay was immunoSEQ multiplex PCR, and TCRdb's table has in-frame clones only and misses some. The sample gives under 85,000 clones, roughly 70% of which show up once; roughly 9.8% is in the top ten. The sequencing sample was made of PBMCs. The receptors here all came from a woman aged 25 to 39 in good health and CMV-seronegative. The CDR3 runs from the conserved cysteine through the conserved F or W. Fields, in order: clone size, D gene, V gene, J gene, CDR3 protein, CDR3 DNA. The D gene is left open where the match is weak. Only some rows state a clone size, as once, few, many or a class for expanded clones.

.	.	TRBV6-5	TRBJ2-7	CASSYRGYEQYF	TGTGCCAGCAGTTACCGGGGCTACGAGCAGTACTTC
.	TRBD1	TRBV4-3	TRBJ1-3	CASSQDQDREAAGNTIYF	TGCGCCAGCAGCCAAGATCAGGACAGGGAGGCGGCTGGAAACACCATATATTTT
.	TRBD1	TRBV4-1	TRBJ1-5	CASRPTGGNQPQHF	TGCGCCAGCAGACCGACAGGGGGCAATCAGCCCCAGCATTTT
.	.	TRBV10-3	TRBJ1-1	CAIREEAGNAEAFF	TGTGCCATCAGAGAGGAGGCGGGGAACGCTGAAGCTTTCTTT
.	.	TRBV30	TRBJ1-5	CAWSRGLNQPQHF	TGTGCCTGGAGTCGGGGTCTTAATCAGCCCCAGCATTTT
once	TRBD1	TRBV15	TRBJ1-4	CATSPDRGRGNEKLFF	TGTGCCACCAGCCCGGACAGGGGGCGAGGTAATGAAAAACTGTTTTTT
.	TRBD1	TRBV6-5	TRBJ2-7	CASSPRGQGAGEQYF	TGTGCCAGCAGTCCCCGGGGGCAGGGGGCGGGGGAGCAGTACTTC
.	TRBD1	TRBV5-1	TRBJ1-4	CASSLPGTANNEKLFF	TGCGCCAGCAGCTTACCCGGGACAGCCAATAATGAAAAACTGTTTTTT
.	TRBD2	TRBV5-6	TRBJ2-7	CASSLSGGARYEQYF	TGTGCCAGCAGCTTGAGCGGGGGGGCCCGCTACGAGCAGTACTTC
.	.	TRBV4-3	TRBJ2-2	CASSRTDNTGELFF	TGCGCCAGCTCTAGGACAGACAACACCGGGGAGCTGTTTTTT
.	TRBD1	TRBV5-6	TRBJ1-5	CASSLLGTGNNQPQHF	TGTGCCAGCAGCTTGCTCGGGACAGGCAACAATCAGCCCCAGCATTTT
.	.	TRBV2	TRBJ2-7	CASIDGNPYEQYF	TGTGCCAGCATTGACGGTAACCCCTACGAGCAGTACTTC
once	TRBD2	TRBV19	TRBJ2-5	CASSKLAGGPETQYF	TGTGCCAGTAGCAAACTAGCGGGGGGCCCAGAGACCCAGTACTTC
.	TRBD2	TRBV7-2	TRBJ2-5	CASIKIAGGLWETQYF	TGTGCCAGCATCAAAATAGCGGGGGGGCTCTGGGAGACCCAGTACTTC
few	TRBD2	TRBV6-4	TRBJ2-1	CASSEEAGTVEQFF	TGTGCCAGCAGTGAGGAAGCGGGGACGGTTGAGCAGTTCTTC
.	TRBD1	TRBV27	TRBJ1-2	CASSGQGSYGYTF	TGTGCCAGCAGCGGACAGGGCAGCTATGGCTACACCTTC
.	.	TRBV7-9	TRBJ1-3	CASSSVFSGNTIYF	TGTGCCAGCAGCTCTGTCTTCTCTGGAAACACCATATATTTT
.	TRBD2	TRBV18	TRBJ2-5	CASSPILKSGAQETQYF	TGTGCCAGCTCACCTATACTGAAGAGCGGGGCCCAAGAGACCCAGTACTTC
.	TRBD2	TRBV25-1	TRBJ2-3	CASSDPALAGGTDTQYF	TGTGCCAGCAGTGACCCGGCCCTAGCGGGGGGCACAGATACGCAGTATTTT
.	.	TRBV7-9	TRBJ1-2	CASSSDYGYTF	TGTGCCAGCAGCTCAGACTATGGCTACACCTTC
.	.	TRBV7-2	TRBJ2-5	CASSLALKGLLKETQYF	TGTGCCAGCAGCTTAGCCCTCAAGGGGCTATTGAAAGAGACCCAGTACTTC
.	TRBD1	TRBV2	TRBJ1-5	CASSEDRFNQPQHF	TGTGCCAGCAGTGAGGACAGGTTCAATCAGCCCCAGCATTTT